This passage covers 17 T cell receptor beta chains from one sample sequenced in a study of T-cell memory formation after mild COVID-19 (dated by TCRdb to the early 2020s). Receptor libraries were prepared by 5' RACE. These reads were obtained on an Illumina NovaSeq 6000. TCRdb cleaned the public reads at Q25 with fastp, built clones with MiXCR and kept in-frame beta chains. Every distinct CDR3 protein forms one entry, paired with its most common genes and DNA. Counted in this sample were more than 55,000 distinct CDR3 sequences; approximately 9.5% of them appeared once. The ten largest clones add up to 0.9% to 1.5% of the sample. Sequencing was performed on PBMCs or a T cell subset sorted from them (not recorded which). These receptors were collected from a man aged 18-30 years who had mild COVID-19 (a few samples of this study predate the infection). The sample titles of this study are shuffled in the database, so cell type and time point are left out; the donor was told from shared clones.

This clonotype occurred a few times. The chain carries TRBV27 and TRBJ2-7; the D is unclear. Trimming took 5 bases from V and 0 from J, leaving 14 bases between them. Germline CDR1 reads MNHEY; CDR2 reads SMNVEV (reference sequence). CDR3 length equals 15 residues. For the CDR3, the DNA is TGTGCCAGCAGTAAATCTTGGGGATACTCCTACGAGCAGTACTTC. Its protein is CASSKSWGYSYEQYF.

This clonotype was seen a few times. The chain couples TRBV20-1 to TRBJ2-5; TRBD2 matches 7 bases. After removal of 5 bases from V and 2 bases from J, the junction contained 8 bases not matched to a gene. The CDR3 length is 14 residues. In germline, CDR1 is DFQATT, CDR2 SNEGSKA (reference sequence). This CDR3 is CSAAGERIQETQYF. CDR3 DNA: TGCAGTGCTGCGGGGGAGAGGATTCAAGAGACCCAGTACTTC.

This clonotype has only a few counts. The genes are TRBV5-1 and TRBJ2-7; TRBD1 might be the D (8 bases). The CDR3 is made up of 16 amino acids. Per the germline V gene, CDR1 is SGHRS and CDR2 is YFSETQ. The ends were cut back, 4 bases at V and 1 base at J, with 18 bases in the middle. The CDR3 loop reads CASSGGDRTLSYEQYF. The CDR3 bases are TGCGCCAGCAGCGGGGGGGACAGGACCTTGTCCTACGAGCAGTACTTC.

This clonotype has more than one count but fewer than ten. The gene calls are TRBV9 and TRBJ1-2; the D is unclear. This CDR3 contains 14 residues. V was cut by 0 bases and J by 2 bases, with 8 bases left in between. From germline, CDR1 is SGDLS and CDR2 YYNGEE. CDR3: CASSVDVRNYGYTF. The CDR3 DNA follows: TGTGCCAGCAGCGTAGATGTCAGAAACTATGGCTACACCTTC.

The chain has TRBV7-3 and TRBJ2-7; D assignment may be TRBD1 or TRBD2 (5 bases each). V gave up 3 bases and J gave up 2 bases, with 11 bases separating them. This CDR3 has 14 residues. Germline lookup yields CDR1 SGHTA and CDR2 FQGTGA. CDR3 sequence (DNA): TGTGCCAGCAGCTTGAAGACGGGGCCCTACGAGCAGTACTTC. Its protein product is CASSLKTGPYEQYF.

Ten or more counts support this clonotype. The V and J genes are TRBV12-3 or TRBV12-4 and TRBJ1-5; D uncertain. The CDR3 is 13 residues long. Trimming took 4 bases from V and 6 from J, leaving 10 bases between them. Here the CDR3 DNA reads TGTGCCAGCAGTTACGGGGAGGGTCAGCCCCAGCATTTT. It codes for CASSYGEGQPQHF.

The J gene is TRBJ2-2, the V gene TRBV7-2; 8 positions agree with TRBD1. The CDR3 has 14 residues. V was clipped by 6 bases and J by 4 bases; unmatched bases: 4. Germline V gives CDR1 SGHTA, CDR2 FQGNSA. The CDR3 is CASSRQGTTGELFF. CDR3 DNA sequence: TGTGCCAGCAGTCGACAGGGGACCACCGGGGAGCTGTTTTTT.

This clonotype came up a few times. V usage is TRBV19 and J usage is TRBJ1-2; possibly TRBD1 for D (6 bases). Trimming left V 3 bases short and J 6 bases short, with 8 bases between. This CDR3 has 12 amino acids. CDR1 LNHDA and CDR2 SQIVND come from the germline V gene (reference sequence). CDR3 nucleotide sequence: TGTGCCAGTAGTATCGACAGGCATGGCTACACCTTC. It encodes CASSIDRHGYTF.

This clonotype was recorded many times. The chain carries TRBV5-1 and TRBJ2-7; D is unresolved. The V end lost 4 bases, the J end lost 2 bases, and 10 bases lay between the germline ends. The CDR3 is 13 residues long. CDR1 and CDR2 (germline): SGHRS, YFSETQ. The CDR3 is CASSVTETYEQYF. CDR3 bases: TGCGCCAGCAGCGTTACTGAAACCTACGAGCAGTACTTC.

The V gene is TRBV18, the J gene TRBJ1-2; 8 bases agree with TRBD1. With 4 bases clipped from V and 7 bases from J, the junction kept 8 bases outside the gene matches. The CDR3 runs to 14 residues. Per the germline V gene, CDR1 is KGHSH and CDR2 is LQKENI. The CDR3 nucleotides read TGTGCCAGCTCACTCTCGACAGGGGACCCTGGCTACACCTTC. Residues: CASSLSTGDPGYTF.

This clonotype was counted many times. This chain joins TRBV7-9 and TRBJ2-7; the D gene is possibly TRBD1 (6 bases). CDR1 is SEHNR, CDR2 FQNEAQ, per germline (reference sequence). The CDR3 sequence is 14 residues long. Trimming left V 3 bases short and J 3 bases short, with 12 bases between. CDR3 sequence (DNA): TGTGCCAGCAGCTTTCGGACAGCTAGCTACGAGCAGTACTTC. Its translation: CASSFRTASYEQYF.

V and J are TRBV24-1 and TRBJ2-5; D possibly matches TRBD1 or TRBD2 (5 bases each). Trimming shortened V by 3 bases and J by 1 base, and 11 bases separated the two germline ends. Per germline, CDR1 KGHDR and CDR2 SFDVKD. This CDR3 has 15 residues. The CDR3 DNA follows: TGTGCCACCAGTGATCAAAGGGACGGCCAAGAGACCCAGTACTTC. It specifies CATSDQRDGQETQYF.

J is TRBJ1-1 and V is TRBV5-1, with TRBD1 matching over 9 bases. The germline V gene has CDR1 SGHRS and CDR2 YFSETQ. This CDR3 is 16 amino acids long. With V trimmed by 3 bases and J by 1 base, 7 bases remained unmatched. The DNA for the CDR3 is TGCGCCAGCAGCTCGACCCCGGGACAGGGGAACACTGAAGCTTTCTTT. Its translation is CASSSTPGQGNTEAFF.

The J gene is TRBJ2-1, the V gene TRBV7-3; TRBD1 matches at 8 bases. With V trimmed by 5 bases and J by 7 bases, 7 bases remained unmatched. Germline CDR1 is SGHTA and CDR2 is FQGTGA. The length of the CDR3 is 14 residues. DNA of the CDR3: TGTGCCAGCAGCGCAGGGGGCGCAAAAAATGAGCAGTTCTTC. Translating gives CASSAGGAKNEQFF.

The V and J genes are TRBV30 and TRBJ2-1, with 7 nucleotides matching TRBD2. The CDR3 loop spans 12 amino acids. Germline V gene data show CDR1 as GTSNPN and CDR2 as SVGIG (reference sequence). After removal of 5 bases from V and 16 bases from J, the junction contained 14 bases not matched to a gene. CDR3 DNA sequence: TGTGCCTGGCTCCCTGGGGGGGGAAGGTTTTTCTTC. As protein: CAWLPGGGRFFF.

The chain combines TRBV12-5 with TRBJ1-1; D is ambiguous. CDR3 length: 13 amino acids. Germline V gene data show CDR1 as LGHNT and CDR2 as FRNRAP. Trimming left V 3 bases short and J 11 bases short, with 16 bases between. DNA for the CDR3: TGTGCTAGTGGTTTATCCATATTCCAAAGTGCTTTCTTT. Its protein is CASGLSIFQSAFF.

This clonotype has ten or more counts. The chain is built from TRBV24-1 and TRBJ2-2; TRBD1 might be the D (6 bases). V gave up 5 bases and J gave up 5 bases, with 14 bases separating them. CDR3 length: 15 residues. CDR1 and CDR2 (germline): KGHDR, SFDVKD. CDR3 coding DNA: TGTGCCACCAGTGGTGTCCGGGACACAACCGGGGAGCTGTTTTTT. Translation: CATSGVRDTTGELFF.